The clone carrying this TCR beta chain was seen a handful of times. The data originate from a study of blood T cell repertoires in COVID-19. The overall study: Samples of COVID-19 (acute and convalescent) were obtained from the United States, Italy and Spain. T cells, B-cell-depleted T cells, or PBMCs provided the cDNA or gDNA that served as material.

The CDR3 loop spans 18 amino acids. Trimming at V came to 2 bases and at J to 0 bases, leaving 8 bases not matched to a gene. The germline V gene has CDR1 MGHDK and CDR2 SYGVNS. Here immunoSEQ multiplex PCR was the method, and the copy in TCRdb shows in-frame clones only, minus some. The data hold around 270,000 clones, with around nine tenths observed a single time. The V and J genes are TRBV25-1 and TRBJ2-3, with TRBD2 matching 10 bases. The receptor's source is a man between 40 and 49 years old who had recovered from COVID-19. Sequencing input: peripheral blood. Here the CDR3 reads CASSEGSGGTHSTDTQYF. The CDR3 DNA reads as TGTGCCAGCAGTGAAGGTAGCGGGGGGACTCACAGCACAGATACGCAGTATTTT.